This T cell receptor beta chain was sequenced for a study of T cell repertoires in cytomegalovirus infection. Study as a whole: Alongside well-studied HLA-B-restricted CMV epitopes, recently identified HLA-C-restricted CMV epitopes were also used. A matching HLA type, together with CMV infection, was signaled by public TCR beta signatures.

Losses at the gene ends were 0 bases for V and 4 bases for J; bases not matched to a gene: 3. CDR3 length equals 15 residues. This clonotype was counted a few times. Its antigen is unknown. TCRdb reprocessed the reads with MiXCR, giving one entry per CDR3 protein. The sample lists some 30,000 distinct CDR3 sequences; under 20% were seen once. The V and J genes are TRBV23-1 and TRBJ1-5; 7 bases match TRBD1. TRBV23-1 is sorted into the ORF group, with uncertain function. This receptor was taken from a human donor in good health (CMV status not recorded). Some clones in this sample may be carry-over from other donors' samples. This sample comprised CD8+ T cells from cultured PBMCs, obtained from culture after CMV antigen stimulation. CDR3 coding DNA: TGCGCCAGCAGTCAATCATCAGGGGGTAATCAGCCCCAGCATTTT. Protein product: CASSQSSGGNQPQHF.